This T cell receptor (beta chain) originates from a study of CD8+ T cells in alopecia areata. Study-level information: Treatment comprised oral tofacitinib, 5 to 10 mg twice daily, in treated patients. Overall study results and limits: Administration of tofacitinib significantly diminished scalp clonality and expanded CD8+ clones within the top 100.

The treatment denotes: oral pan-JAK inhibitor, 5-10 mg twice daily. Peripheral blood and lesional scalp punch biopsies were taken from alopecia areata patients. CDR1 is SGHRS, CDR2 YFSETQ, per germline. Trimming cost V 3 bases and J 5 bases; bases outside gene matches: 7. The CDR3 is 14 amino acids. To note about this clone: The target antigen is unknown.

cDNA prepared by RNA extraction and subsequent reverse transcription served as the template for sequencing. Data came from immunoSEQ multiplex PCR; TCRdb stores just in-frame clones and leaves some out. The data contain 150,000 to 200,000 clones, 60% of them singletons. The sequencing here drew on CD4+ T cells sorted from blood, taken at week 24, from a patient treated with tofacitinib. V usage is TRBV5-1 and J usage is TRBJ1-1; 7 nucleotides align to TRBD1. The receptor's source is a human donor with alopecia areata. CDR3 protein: CASSYRGQETEAFF. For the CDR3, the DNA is TGCGCCAGCAGCTACAGGGGCCAGGAAACTGAAGCTTTCTTT.